The entry below describes one TCR beta chain. Its antigen is still unknown. Base quality data are lacking; no much larger clone is found one base away. The sample comes from a study of CD4+ T cells in melanoma (dated by TCRdb to between 2021 and 2024). For the wider study: Neoantigen-specific CD4+ T cells in human melanoma were what the study investigated. Study-level results and caveats: Neoantigen-specific CD4+ T cells were reported to be correlated with the function of CD8+ T cells, macrophages and B cells. According to the report, neoantigen-specific CD4+ T cells in melanoma displayed diverse differentiation states.

From the cysteine up to the phenylalanine, the CDR3 has a length of 13 residues. The only DNA kept is the CDR3, 39 bases in frame from the first base. The germline V gene yields MNHNS for CDR1 and SASEGT for CDR2. V lost 2 bases and J lost 7 bases; the stretch between them is 9 bases long. Libraries were prepared through the immunoSEQ multiplex PCR assay. TCRdb obtained this table from immuneACCESS and retained in-frame rearrangements with V and J assigned. These tables miss some clones; where compared with another copy, unresolved V genes account for less than half of the shortfall, and the remainder is unexplained. This sample is represented by more than 7,000 clones; under 75% of them were singletons. The top ten hold 16% of the sample. Donors were patients with melanoma.

The rearranged segments are TRBV6-1 and TRBJ1-5; too little of a D gene remains to name it. The receptor's source is a human donor with melanoma. Material for sequencing was cells from a culture (not recorded whether cultured in vitro). This receptor carries the CDR3 CASSEFVGQPQHF. The bases read TGTGCCAGCAGTGAATTCGTTGGGCAGCCCCAGCATTTT.